The present T cell receptor beta chain was sequenced within a study of blood T cell repertoires in COVID-19. Study-level background: The United States, Italy and Spain provided the acute and convalescent COVID-19 samples. T cells, B-cell-depleted T cells, or PBMCs provided the cDNA or gDNA that served as material.

J was trimmed by 3 bases and V by 1 base; bases with no gene match: 4. This CDR3 region has 16 residues. The germline CDR1 and CDR2 sequences are LNHDA and SQIVND (reference sequence). Original processing methods: Amplifying reference gene primers gave estimates of nucleated cell counts. Clones were read by immunoSEQ multiplex PCR, and TCRdb kept only the in-frame ones, dropping some. The V and J calls and clone size were taken over from that table, and D and trimming were inferred from the DNA. Of under 300,000 clones in the sample, around 90% were seen once. The chain is built from TRBV19 and TRBJ1-2; TRBD1 matches 11 bases. The sequencing sample was made of peripheral blood. The clonotype originates from a woman in her thirties or forties who had recovered from COVID-19. CDR3 sequence: CASSIGGTGGDYGYTF. In nucleotides, the CDR3 is TGTGCCAGTAGTATAGGGGGGACAGGGGGTGACTATGGCTACACCTTC.